This record concerns one T cell receptor beta chain sequence. Its antigen is not known. The source of the sample is a study of blood T cells in healthy people across ages. Donors gave roughly 10 milliliters of peripheral blood apiece. Isolating PBMCs gave at least 6.5 million of these cells per sample. General observations from the study: Per million T cells, the diversity of TCR beta decreased roughly linearly as age advanced.

With 4 bases clipped from V and 8 bases from J, the junction kept 8 bases outside the gene matches. CDR3 length equals 14 residues. Germline V lookup: CDR1 MGHRA, CDR2 YSYEKL. Through a sample-barcoded 5' primer and a J-beta primer mix, a second PCR was run for roughly 6 to 12 cycles. TCRdb ran MiXCR on the 5' RACE reads and lists one entry per CDR3 protein. The data show more than 1.4 million distinct CDR3 sequences, 40% to 50% seen once. Sequencing was done on a sample of blood. This chain joins TRBV4-1 and TRBJ2-1; TRBD2 aligns across 7 bases. The sequence came from a woman younger than 30 in good health. The CDR3 DNA follows: TGCGCCAGCAGCCCGCCGGGGGGTTCCCATGAGCAGTTCTTC. Translated, it gives CASSPPGGSHEQFF.